This T cell receptor (beta chain) came from a study of shared clonotypes between healthy human individuals. Naive CD8 cells lacked CD45RO and underwent positive selection for CCR7, leaving out terminally differentiated effector memory CD45RA+ cells. Broader study findings: The generation probabilities recorded for non-shared clonotypes fell below those of clonotypes shared by all four donors.

Details on this clone: Its antigen is unidentified.

Sequencing used immunoSEQ multiplex PCR; TCRdb keeps in-frame clones, though not all of them. The table shows around 2.1 million clones, with approximately 94% occurring only once. V lost 2 bases and J lost 5; bases outside the gene matches: 8. Germline values: CDR1 SNHLY, CDR2 FYNNEI. The CDR3 runs to 15 residues. The genes are TRBV2 and TRBJ2-7; 8 bases match TRBD2. The sequence came from a man younger than 35 in good health. Some clones in this sample may be carry-over from other donors' samples. Source material: naive CD8+ T cells from PBMCs. The CDR3 nucleotides read TGTGCCAGCAGTGAAACCGGGAGGGCCATCCACGAGCAGTACTTC. The encoded protein is CASSETGRAIHEQYF.